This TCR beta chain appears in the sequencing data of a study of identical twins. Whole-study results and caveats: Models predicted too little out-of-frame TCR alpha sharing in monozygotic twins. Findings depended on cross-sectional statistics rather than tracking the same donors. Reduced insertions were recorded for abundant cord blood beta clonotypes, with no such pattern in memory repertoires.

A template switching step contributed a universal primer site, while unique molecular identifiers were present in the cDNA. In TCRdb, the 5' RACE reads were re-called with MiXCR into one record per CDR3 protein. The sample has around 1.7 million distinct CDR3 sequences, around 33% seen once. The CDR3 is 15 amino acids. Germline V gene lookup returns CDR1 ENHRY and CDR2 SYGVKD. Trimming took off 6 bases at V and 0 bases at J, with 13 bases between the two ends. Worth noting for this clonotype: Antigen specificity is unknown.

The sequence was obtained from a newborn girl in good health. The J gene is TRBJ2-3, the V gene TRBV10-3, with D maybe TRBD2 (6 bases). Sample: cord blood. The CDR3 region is CAISGLTGSTDTQYF. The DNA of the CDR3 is TGTGCCATCAGCGGACTAACGGGAAGCACAGATACGCAGTATTTT.